The text below deals with one TCR beta chain. Sequencing used immunoSEQ multiplex PCR; TCRdb keeps in-frame clones, though not all of them. The data show under 200,000 clones, 83% seen once. Germline CDR1 and CDR2: SGHTA and FQGNSA. The CDR3 extends over 18 amino acids. V was trimmed by 0 bases and J by 2 bases, leaving 14 bases between them. The entry originates in a study of blood T cell repertoires in COVID-19. The specimen sequenced was peripheral blood. The chain recombines TRBV7-2 with TRBJ2-6; D is possibly TRBD1 (5 bases). This clonotype originated in a human donor in a cohort sampled during active COVID-19. The DNA of the CDR3 is TGTGCCAGCAGCTTAGCGGGGCAGGGTCTAACTGGGGCCAACGTCCTGACTTTC. Its protein product is CASSLAGQGLTGANVLTF.